The 22 T cell receptor beta chains below come from one sample, sequenced in a study of cytomegalovirus exposure and HLA in healthy donors. The assay was immunoSEQ multiplex PCR, and TCRdb's table has in-frame clones only and misses some. Of 200,000 to 250,000 clones listed, over 80% are singletons. The material sequenced was PBMCs. The source of these receptors is a woman aged 25 to 45 in good health and CMV-seropositive.

Regarding this clone: The same CDR3 arises from other DNA sequences in this sample as well. This chain joins TRBV2 and TRBJ2-1; D uncertain. Germline lookup yields CDR1 SNHLY and CDR2 FYNNEI. The V end lost 5 bases, the J end lost 4 bases, and 3 bases lay between the germline ends. CDR3 length: 11 amino acids. This CDR3 reads CASSPYNEQFF. CDR3 DNA: TGTGCCAGCAGTCCTTACAATGAGCAGTTCTTC.

The V and J genes are TRBV6-5 and TRBJ1-1; the D is unclear. This CDR3 is built from 13 residues. V dropped 7 bases and J dropped 0 bases, with 9 bases sitting between them. Germline-derived CDR1 and CDR2 are MNHEY and SVGAGI. The CDR3 sequence is CASTLSMNTEAFF. The CDR3 DNA is TGTGCCAGCACCCTGTCCATGAACACTGAAGCTTTCTTT.

This chain links TRBV5-6 with TRBJ2-5, with D uncertain. Germline loops: CDR1 SGHDT, CDR2 YYEEEE. The CDR3 is 15 residues long. V dropped 1 base and J dropped 5 bases, with 15 bases sitting between them. CDR3 coding DNA: TGTGCCAGCAGCTTGCGTAACCCGCCGTTTGAGACCCAGTACTTC. Its protein product is CASSLRNPPFETQYF. Full variable domain (remainder filled in from reference TRBV5-6 and TRBJ2-5): DAGVTQSPTHLIKTRGQQVTLRCSPKSGHDTVSWYQQALGQGPQFIFQYYEEEERQRGNFPDRFSGHQFPNYSSELNVNALLLGDSALYLCASSLRNPPFETQYFGPGTRLLVL.

CDR3 residues: CSVGTSGPTDTQYF. The CDR3 bases are TGCAGCGTCGGTACTAGCGGACCCACAGATACGCAGTATTTT. The V gene is TRBV29-1, the J gene TRBJ2-3; 8 nucleotides match TRBD2. V shed 6 bases and J 2 bases; nucleotides not matched to a gene: 7. The CDR3 sequence is 14 residues long. CDR1 SQVTM and CDR2 ANQGSEA come from the germline V gene.

The V call is TRBV6-1, the J call TRBJ2-7; D is ambiguous. Germline CDR1 MNHNS, CDR2 SASEGT. Between the trimmed V and J ends, which lost 4 bases and 5 bases, there was a span of 6 bases. CDR3 length: 11 amino acids. CDR3 nucleotide sequence: TGTGCCAGCAGTGTCACCGACGAGCAGTACTTC. It yields the protein CASSVTDEQYF.

J is TRBJ1-2 and V is TRBV27, with 8 bases fitting TRBD1. Trimming removed 4 bases from V and 3 bases from J; junction bases left unmatched: 4. CDR3 size: 14 residues. Looked up from germline, CDR1 is MNHEY and CDR2 is SMNVEV (reference sequence). The CDR3 DNA reads as TGTGCCAGCAGTTCCTCGGACAGGGACTATGGCTACACCTTC. Its protein product is CASSSSDRDYGYTF.

The genes are TRBV7-2 and TRBJ1-1; D remains ambiguous. The germline V gene encodes CDR1 SGHTA and CDR2 FQGNSA. The V end was cut by 1 base, the J end by 0 bases, with 9 bases between. The CDR3 loop spans 15 amino acids. The chain's CDR3 is CASSLGRVLNTEAFF. In DNA, the CDR3 is TGTGCCAGCAGCTTAGGGCGAGTCTTGAACACTGAAGCTTTCTTT.

This chain links TRBV27 with TRBJ2-7, with 10 bases that match TRBD2. CDR1 is MNHEY, CDR2 SMNVEV, per germline (reference sequence). With 4 bases clipped from V and 0 bases from J, the junction kept 3 bases outside the gene matches. The CDR3 is 15 residues long. CDR3 protein: CASSSLAGVSYEQYF. DNA for the CDR3: TGTGCCAGCAGTTCCCTAGCGGGGGTCTCCTACGAGCAGTACTTC.

V usage is TRBV5-1 and J usage is TRBJ2-2; 7 positions match TRBD1. V gave up 6 bases and J gave up 0 bases; unmatched junction bases: 14. The CDR3 totals 18 residues. Germline values: CDR1 SGHRS, CDR2 YFSETQ. This chain's CDR3 is CASKILQGQLTNTGELFF. In DNA form, the CDR3 reads TGCGCCAGCAAAATTCTACAGGGACAGCTGACGAACACCGGGGAGCTGTTTTTT. The full variable domain, rest sourced from reference TRBV5-1 and TRBJ2-2, is KAGVTQTPRYLIKTRGQQVTLSCSPISGHRSVSWYQQTPGQGLQFLFEYFSETQRNKGNFPGRFSGRQFSNSRSEMNVSTLELGDSALYLCASKILQGQLTNTGELFFGEGSRLTVL.

The rearrangement uses TRBV6-5 and TRBJ1-1; D might be TRBD1 (6 bases). CDR1 is MNHEY and CDR2 is SVGAGI in the germline V gene. The V gene lost 2 bases and the J gene lost 4 bases, with 14 bases spanning the gap. The CDR3 has 15 residues. The CDR3 is CASSYRGGARTEAFF. The CDR3 region has the DNA TGTGCCAGCAGTTACCGGGGGGGCGCGCGCACTGAAGCTTTCTTT.

This clone came up a few times. The genes are TRBV7-8 and TRBJ2-7, with a weak D call TRBD1 (6 bases). The CDR3 extends over 14 amino acids. Deletions cut 4 bases from V and 4 bases from J, with 14 bases between. Germline V gene sequence: CDR1 SGHVS, CDR2 FQNEAQ. DNA for the CDR3: TGTGCCAGCAGCTGGAACAGGGTTGGATACGAGCAGTACTTC. Translated: CASSWNRVGYEQYF. Together with reference TRBV7-8 and TRBJ2-7, the CDR3 gives the full variable domain: GAGVSQSPRYKVAKRGQDVALRCDPISGHVSLFWYQQALGQGPEFLTYFQNEAQLDKSGLPSDRFFAERPEGSVSTLKIQRTQQEDSAVYLCASSWNRVGYEQYFGPGTRLTVT.

The genes are TRBV11-2 and TRBJ2-7; perhaps TRBD2 as D (6 bases). V was shortened by 1 base and J by 2 bases, with 12 bases between the two germline ends. From germline, CDR1 is SGHAT and CDR2 FQNNGV. This CDR3 is 15 amino acids long. CDR3 coding DNA: TGTGCCAGCAGCTTAGCGGGAGTGGGGACCTACGAGCAGTACTTC. Protein sequence: CASSLAGVGTYEQYF.

This sequence joins TRBV10-3 and TRBJ2-1, with D tentatively TRBD1 or TRBD2 (6 bases each). V gave up 6 bases and J gave up 6 bases, with 27 bases separating them. This CDR3 comprises 18 residues. CDR1 and CDR2 (germline): ENHRY, SYGVKD. The CDR3 region is CAISNVGGGGFGTNEQFF. The CDR3, as DNA: TGTGCCATCAGCAATGTGGGAGGAGGGGGGTTTGGGACCAATGAGCAGTTCTTC.

This clone was picked up a small number of times. This chain joins TRBV15 and TRBJ1-3; possibly TRBD1 for D (5 bases). Germline assignment: CDR1 LNHNV and CDR2 YYDKDF (reference sequence). Trimming left V 0 bases short and J 2 bases short, with 8 bases between. This CDR3 spans 15 amino acids. The CDR3 DNA reads TGTGCCACCAGCAGAGACAGGGCTCCTGGAAACACCATATATTTT. It is translated as CATSRDRAPGNTIYF.

This rearrangement joins TRBV4-1 to TRBJ2-5, with 8 bases that match TRBD2. CDR1 MGHRA and CDR2 YSYEKL come from the germline V gene. V shed 3 bases, J shed 4 bases, and the junction held 13 bases outside the gene matches. The CDR3 spans 17 residues. The CDR3 DNA reads as TGCGCCAGCAGCCACCCAATAACCGGGACTAGAGGAGAGACCCAGTACTTC. It specifies CASSHPITGTRGETQYF.

J is TRBJ1-1 and V is TRBV30, with D unclear. Looked up from germline, CDR1 is GTSNPN and CDR2 is SVGIG (reference sequence). V lost 6 bases and J lost 3, with 23 bases in between. The CDR3 runs to 16 residues. CDR3 sequence reads: CACFPLGMSVYTEAFF. DNA for the CDR3: TGTGCCTGTTTCCCTCTTGGGATGTCTGTTTACACTGAAGCTTTCTTT.

This clone was picked up one time. The chain links TRBV19 to TRBJ2-7; the match to TRBD1 covers 7 bases. Germline V gives CDR1 LNHDA, CDR2 SQIVND (reference sequence). V shed 6 bases and J 9 bases; nucleotides not matched to a gene: 11. There are 13 residues in the CDR3. The CDR3 region has the DNA TGTGCCAGTAGGTCCGGACAGGAGAGCGGGCAGTACTTC. Residues: CASRSGQESGQYF.

This clone was observed a handful of times. The chain joins TRBV10-2 to TRBJ2-2; the match to TRBD1 covers 7 bases. Trimming removed 8 bases from V and 2 bases from J; junction bases left unmatched: 5. The CDR3 loop spans 14 amino acids. From germline, CDR1 is WSHSY and CDR2 SAAADI. The CDR3 nucleotides read TGCGCCAGCGAGGGGGACAGTAACACCGGGGAGCTGTTTTTT. Translating gives CASEGDSNTGELFF.

This clone was seen only once. The chain links TRBV29-1 to TRBJ2-7; 8 bases are shared with TRBD2. Per the germline V gene, CDR1 is SQVTM and CDR2 is ANQGSEA. The CDR3 is made up of 14 amino acids. The junction had 9 bases not matched to a gene; V was cut back by 3 bases and J by 5 bases. CDR3 residues: CSVDFSGLADEQYF. The DNA of the CDR3 is TGCAGCGTTGATTTCTCCGGACTAGCAGACGAGCAGTACTTC.

This clone was detected a few times. V and J are TRBV5-1 and TRBJ1-2; D gene ambiguous. Between the trimmed V and J ends, which lost 4 bases and 5 bases, there was a span of 12 bases. CDR3 length: 13 amino acids. The germline gives CDR1 SGHRS, CDR2 YFSETQ. The chain's CDR3 is CASSGVGNYGYTF. CDR3 sequence (DNA): TGCGCCAGCAGCGGGGTAGGCAATTATGGCTACACCTTC.

V is TRBV29-1 and J is TRBJ2-4; 7 nucleotides line up with TRBD1. The CDR3 extends over 14 amino acids. Germline loops: CDR1 SQVTM, CDR2 ANQGSEA. V shed 8 bases and J 0 bases; nucleotides not matched to a gene: 7. CDR3 sequence (DNA): TGCAGCACATGGACAGGACTAGCCAAAAACATTCAGTACTTC. Its protein is CSTWTGLAKNIQYF.

This chain links TRBV29-1 with TRBJ2-3; no clear D gene. Per germline, CDR1 SQVTM and CDR2 ANQGSEA. The CDR3 is 14 residues long. Trimming removed 1 base from V and 3 bases from J, with 11 bases in between. The CDR3 region has the DNA TGCAGCGTTGAAGGGGTAGTGGGTACAGATACGCAGTATTTT. Protein sequence: CSVEGVVGTDTQYF.